This is a list of T cell receptor beta chains from one sample in a study of response to subunit inactivated influenza vaccine. TCRdb ran MiXCR on the RT-PCR reads and lists one entry per CDR3 protein. The sample consists of over 150,000 distinct CDR3 sequences, around an eighth of them appearing once. Sequences were derived from CD8+ T cells sorted from PBMCs, sampled about 5 days after vaccination. The receptors shown here come from a man between 50 and 59 years old who received an inactivated influenza vaccine. The CDR3 runs from the conserved cysteine through the conserved F or W. The order of the fields is CDR3 protein, J gene, V gene.

cdr3_aa: CASTYWGGGPSVEQYF; j_call: TRBJ2-7; v_call: TRBV6-5
cdr3_aa: CASSLGLAGPNEQFF; j_call: TRBJ2-1; v_call: TRBV11-1
cdr3_aa: CSAFELGAGNTQYF; j_call: TRBJ2-3; v_call: TRBV20-1
cdr3_aa: CASSHPTGRGQDGYTF; j_call: TRBJ1-2; v_call: TRBV4-2
cdr3_aa: CASSLGLGYNEQFF; j_call: TRBJ2-1; v_call: TRBV7-9
cdr3_aa: CASSLDTSYEQYF; j_call: TRBJ2-7; v_call: TRBV7-9
cdr3_aa: CASSLGGTETQYF; j_call: TRBJ2-5; v_call: TRBV7-9
cdr3_aa: CASSQDGLGDTEAFF; j_call: TRBJ1-1; v_call: TRBV4-2
cdr3_aa: CASSLGFQETQYF; j_call: TRBJ2-5; v_call: TRBV11-2
cdr3_aa: CASSFTVGVNTEAFF; j_call: TRBJ1-1; v_call: TRBV5-1
cdr3_aa: CASSGSKGAYEQYF; j_call: TRBJ2-7; v_call: TRBV10-2
cdr3_aa: CASRRLAGGRDEQFF; j_call: TRBJ2-1; v_call: TRBV12-3/TRBV12-4
cdr3_aa: CASSLSSTSGDYEQYF; j_call: TRBJ2-7; v_call: TRBV27
cdr3_aa: CATSLGQQGEKLFF; j_call: TRBJ1-4; v_call: TRBV15
cdr3_aa: CSARVGRESYEQYF; j_call: TRBJ2-7; v_call: TRBV20-1
cdr3_aa: CASSEDGADGSNTGELFF; j_call: TRBJ2-2; v_call: TRBV2
cdr3_aa: CASSLTPLGEQYF; j_call: TRBJ2-7; v_call: TRBV12-3/TRBV12-4
cdr3_aa: CASSQVPGALNTGELFF; j_call: TRBJ2-2; v_call: TRBV4-1
cdr3_aa: CASSYRLAGETSTDTQYF; j_call: TRBJ2-3; v_call: TRBV6-2/TRBV6-3
cdr3_aa: CASSFRLAGVYEQFF; j_call: TRBJ2-1; v_call: TRBV5-5
cdr3_aa: CSAMGLADRLSTDTQYF; j_call: TRBJ2-3; v_call: TRBV20-1
cdr3_aa: CASSQAPAEGANEKLFF; j_call: TRBJ1-4; v_call: TRBV4-3
cdr3_aa: CASSRNNEQFF; j_call: TRBJ2-1; v_call: TRBV7-9
cdr3_aa: CASSPTTGFTDTQYF; j_call: TRBJ2-3; v_call: TRBV12-3/TRBV12-4
cdr3_aa: CASSHEGTSGLPVTYNEQFF; j_call: TRBJ2-1; v_call: TRBV14
cdr3_aa: CASSQDGYGGYGYTF; j_call: TRBJ1-2; v_call: TRBV4-1
cdr3_aa: CASSSSDRDEQYF; j_call: TRBJ2-7; v_call: TRBV28
cdr3_aa: CASSQRTAGGPLGEQFF; j_call: TRBJ2-1; v_call: TRBV4-2
cdr3_aa: CASSQISAATYEQYF; j_call: TRBJ2-7; v_call: TRBV4-1
cdr3_aa: CASRLVSGLAYEQYF; j_call: TRBJ2-7; v_call: TRBV5-8
cdr3_aa: CASSYRGTLSEQYF; j_call: TRBJ2-7; v_call: TRBV6-5
cdr3_aa: CSVGRMRDQYF; j_call: TRBJ2-7; v_call: TRBV29-1
cdr3_aa: CASSARGVNTEAFF; j_call: TRBJ1-1; v_call: TRBV4-2
cdr3_aa: CASSFLSPPDTQYF; j_call: TRBJ2-3; v_call: TRBV27